Below are 6 T cell receptor beta chains sequenced from a single sample in a study of cytomegalovirus exposure and HLA in healthy donors. PCR used 60 Vbeta primers and 13 Jbeta primers. The repertoire was sequenced with immunoSEQ multiplex PCR; TCRdb's copy has only in-frame clones and lacks some. The repertoire holds around 77,000 clones, with approximately 80% as singletons. Sequenced input: PBMCs. Receptors originate from a man aged 40-50 years in good health and CMV-seronegative.

The chain carries TRBV4-2 and TRBJ1-1; 9 nucleotides agree with TRBD1. Losses at the gene ends were 1 base for V and 0 bases for J; bases not matched to a gene: 15. The germline gives CDR1 LGHNA, CDR2 YNFKEQ. The CDR3 has 20 amino acids. The CDR3 protein is CASSQGPLQGAGTMNTEAFF. DNA of the CDR3: TGTGCCAGCAGCCAAGGGCCCCTACAGGGGGCAGGAACCATGAACACTGAAGCTTTCTTT.

The rearrangement joins TRBV7-2 to TRBJ1-5, with a possible D match to TRBD1 (6 bases). The germline V gene encodes CDR1 SGHTA and CDR2 FQGNSA. Trimming took off 5 bases at V and 0 bases at J, with 20 bases between the two ends. The CDR3 length is 18 residues. The DNA for the CDR3 is TGTGCCAGCAGCCCTAGGGGTGACAGGCTCTATAGCAATCAGCCCCAGCATTTT. It translates to CASSPRGDRLYSNQPQHF. Filled out from reference TRBV7-2 and TRBJ1-5, the complete variable domain reads GAGVSQSPSNKVTEKGKDVELRCDPISGHTALYWYRQSLGQGLEFLIYFQGNSAPDKSGLPSDRFSAERTGGSVSTLTIQRTQQEDSAVYLCASSPRGDRLYSNQPQHFGDGTRLSIL.

Comments on this clone: One junction end disagrees with the germline gene, perhaps due to a read error. J is TRBJ1-6 and V is TRBV6-5; 7 positions agree with TRBD1. The CDR3 sequence is 15 residues long. Per the germline V gene, CDR1 is MNHEY and CDR2 is SVGAGI. This CDR3 reads CPSSSGGPGNSPLHF. In DNA, the CDR3 is TGTCCCAGCAGCTCAGGGGGACCGGGGAATTCACCCCTCCACTTT.

This chain uses TRBV5-5 with TRBJ2-3; unclear D gene. V lost 0 bases and J lost 2, with 13 bases in between. The CDR3 totals 16 residues. Germline assignment: CDR1 SGHKS and CDR2 YYEKEE (reference sequence). Here the CDR3 DNA reads TGTGCCAGCAGCTTGGGGCCAAACCTCCCCACAGATACGCAGTATTTT. This sequence encodes CASSLGPNLPTDTQYF.

The chain recombines TRBV5-6 with TRBJ1-3; D is ambiguous. V was shortened by 6 bases and J by 0 bases, with 13 bases between the two germline ends. The CDR3 is 15 residues long. Germline V gene data show CDR1 as SGHDT and CDR2 as YYEEEE. The chain's CDR3 is CASTPMGYSGNTIYF. The DNA for the CDR3 is TGTGCCAGCACCCCTATGGGCTACTCTGGAAACACCATATATTTT.

This sequence joins TRBV29-1 and TRBJ2-7, with 10 bases lining up with TRBD1. Per the germline V gene, CDR1 is SQVTM and CDR2 is ANQGSEA. V lost 4 bases, J lost 3 bases, and 6 bases stayed unmatched. The CDR3 is 14 residues long. The CDR3 nucleotides read TGCAGCGTTGCCGTGGGACAGGGGATCTACGAGCAGTACTTC. The encoded protein is CSVAVGQGIYEQYF.